The 12 T cell receptor beta chains in this list originate from one sample, sequenced in a study of shared clonotypes between healthy human individuals. Assay used: immunoSEQ multiplex PCR; TCRdb lists only in-frame clones, some missing. The sample lists some 2,000,000 clones, roughly 96% occurring once. Input material: naive CD4+ T cells sorted from blood. Subset noted: CD45RA+ positively selected. Receptors originate from a man aged 18 to 30 in good health.

This clone was detected a few times. The genes are TRBV5-1 and TRBJ1-5; 8 nucleotides line up with TRBD1. CDR1 is SGHRS, CDR2 YFSETQ, per germline. Trimming removed 3 bases from V and 4 bases from J; junction bases left unmatched: 3. The CDR3 sequence is 14 residues long. CDR3 DNA: TGCGCCAGCAGCTGGGGGACAGGAAATCAGCCCCAGCATTTT. Translated, it gives CASSWGTGNQPQHF.

This clone has a single count. The rearrangement uses TRBV30 and TRBJ1-6; 10 positions match TRBD1. The length of the CDR3 is 17 residues. J lost 7 bases, V lost 2 bases, and 11 bases had no gene match. CDR1 is GTSNPN and CDR2 is SVGIG in the germline V gene (reference sequence). The CDR3 is CAWSPGRDRGPNSPLHF. CDR3 bases: TGTGCCTGGAGTCCCGGCCGGGACAGGGGCCCCAATTCACCCCTCCACTTT.

In nucleotides, the CDR3 is TGCGCCAGCAGCTTGGACGTAGGGGGCAATCAGCCCCAGCATTTT. It yields the protein CASSLDVGGNQPQHF. The genes are TRBV5-1 and TRBJ1-5, with a weak D call TRBD1 (5 bases). V lost 0 bases, J lost 2 bases, and 9 bases lay in between. CDR1 and CDR2 (germline): SGHRS, YFSETQ. This CDR3 has 15 amino acids.

The chain joins TRBV10-3 to TRBJ2-1; D assignment may be TRBD1 or TRBD2 (5 bases each). V dropped 8 bases and J dropped 7 bases, with 15 bases sitting between them. Germline lookup yields CDR1 ENHRY and CDR2 SYGVKD. There are 13 residues in the CDR3. The CDR3 bases are TGTGCCATCGGTGGGGGAGTAGTTAATGAGCAGTTCTTC. This codes for CAIGGGVVNEQFF.

The rearrangement uses TRBV5-4 and TRBJ1-4; 8 positions agree with TRBD1. This CDR3 has 16 residues. Germline CDR1 reads SGHNT; CDR2 reads YYREEE (reference sequence). With V trimmed by 5 bases and J by 3 bases, 9 bases remained unmatched. CDR3 sequence: CASSSDRVVSNEKLFF. In nucleotides, the CDR3 is TGTGCCAGCAGTTCGGACAGGGTAGTTTCTAATGAAAAACTGTTTTTT.

This CDR3 is CASSYDLPVLRDEQYF. CDR3 sequence (DNA): TGTGCCAGCAGTTACGACCTCCCGGTCCTGAGGGACGAGCAGTACTTC. The rearrangement joins TRBV6-7 to TRBJ2-5; tentative D call: TRBD2 (5 bases). The tail of the sequence fits TRBJ2-7 better, so the J call may be wrong. TRBV6-7 is designated an ORF whose function remains uncertain. This CDR3 has 16 amino acids.

CDR3: CASSPGSRGNTEAFF. The CDR3 DNA sequence: TGTGCCAGCAGCCCCGGGAGCAGGGGGAACACTGAAGCTTTCTTT. The V call is TRBV11-2, the J call TRBJ1-1; perhaps TRBD1 as D (6 bases). Trimming removed 5 bases from V and 1 base from J, with 14 bases in between. This CDR3 comprises 15 residues. Germline V lookup: CDR1 SGHAT, CDR2 FQNNGV.

With respect to this clone: This same CDR3 is encoded by further DNA sequences in the sample. V and J are TRBV6-5 and TRBJ2-7; TRBD1 might be the D (5 bases). This CDR3 has 15 amino acids. Germline V gives CDR1 MNHEY, CDR2 SVGAGI. Trimming took 0 bases from V and 3 from J, leaving 12 bases between them. CDR3 nucleotides: TGTGCCAGCAGTTACTCGGGGCAGGGTATCTACGAGCAGTACTTC. Amino acid sequence: CASSYSGQGIYEQYF.

The CDR3 nucleotides read TGTGCCAGCAGTGAACAGGCTGTCAATCAGCCCCAGCATTTT. Amino acids: CASSEQAVNQPQHF. This chain joins TRBV6-1 and TRBJ1-5; D gene unclear. The V end was cut by 2 bases, the J end by 3 bases, with 8 bases between. The CDR3 runs 14 residues. Germline CDR1 MNHNS, CDR2 SASEGT.

The genes are TRBV4-3 and TRBJ2-1; D might be TRBD2 (6 bases). This CDR3 is 16 amino acids long. CDR1 is LGHNA, CDR2 YSLEER, per germline. Trimming removed 4 bases at V and 8 bases at J, with 21 bases between. DNA for the CDR3: TGCGCCAGCAGCCCCGGGGGAAGGGCCCTCGGCGATGAGCAGTTCTTC. It is translated as CASSPGGRALGDEQFF.

The gene calls are TRBV11-2 and TRBJ1-1, with 7 bases matching TRBD1. From germline, CDR1 is SGHAT and CDR2 FQNNGV. The J segment lost 1 base and the V segment lost 5 bases, leaving 4 bases of the junction unmatched. CDR3 length equals 14 residues. DNA for the CDR3: TGTGCCAGCAGCAAGCAGGGGGGGAACACTGAAGCTTTCTTT. Translated: CASSKQGGNTEAFF.

The V gene is TRBV5-6, the J gene TRBJ2-1, with 11 bases matching TRBD2. V dropped 0 bases and J dropped 10; count of bases not matched to a gene: 3. Germline V lookup: CDR1 SGHDT, CDR2 YYEEEE. The CDR3 loop spans 14 amino acids. CDR3 sequence reads: CASSLGLAGQEQFF. CDR3 DNA: TGTGCCAGCAGCTTGGGACTAGCGGGACAGGAGCAGTTCTTC.